This T cell receptor beta chain was sequenced in a study of blood T cell repertoires in COVID-19. Study in general: The United States, Italy and Spain were the sources of the acute and convalescent COVID-19 samples.

In its sample, this clone was seen a few times. TCRdb keeps only in-frame clones here, not all; method: immunoSEQ multiplex PCR. The repertoire holds some 62,000 clones, with more than 80% as singletons. V lost 7 bases and J lost 8, with 17 bases in between. The CDR3 spans 13 residues. Germline-derived CDR1 and CDR2 are SQVTM and ANQGSEA. In assigning cohorts, the study relied on participant-reported clinical history. This TCR was sampled from a woman between 40 and 55 years old with acute COVID-19. V gene TRBV29-1 combines with J gene TRBJ1-4; the D is unclear. The sample comprised PBMCs or T cells enriched from blood (not recorded which). The CDR3 DNA reads TGCAGCGCCATGGGCCTGCCGAAGGAAAAACTGTTTTTT. It codes for CSAMGLPKEKLFF. Drawing the rest from reference TRBV29-1 and TRBJ1-4, the complete variable domain is SAVISQKPSRDICQRGTSLTIQCQVDSQVTMMFWYRQQPGQSLTLIATANQGSEATYESGFVIDKFPISRPNLTFSTLTVSNMSPEDSSIYLCSAMGLPKEKLFFGSGTQLSVL.